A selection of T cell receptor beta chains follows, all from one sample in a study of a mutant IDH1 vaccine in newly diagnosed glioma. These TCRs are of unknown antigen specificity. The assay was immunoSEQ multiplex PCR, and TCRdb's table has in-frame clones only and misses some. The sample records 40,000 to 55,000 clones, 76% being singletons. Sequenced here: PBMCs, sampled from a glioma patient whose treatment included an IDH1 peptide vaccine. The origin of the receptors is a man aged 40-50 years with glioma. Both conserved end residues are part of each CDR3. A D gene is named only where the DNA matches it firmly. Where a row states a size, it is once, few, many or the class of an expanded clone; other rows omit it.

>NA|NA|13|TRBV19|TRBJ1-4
CATSGTNNEKLFF
TGTGCCACCTCCGGGACCAATAATGAAAAACTGTTTTTT
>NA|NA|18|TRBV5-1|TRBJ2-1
CASSSLGERDSSYNEQFF
TGCGCCAGCAGCTCCTTGGGGGAACGGGACTCCTCCTACAATGAGCAGTTCTTC
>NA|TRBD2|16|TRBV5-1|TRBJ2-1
CASSLGLADTYNEQFF
TGCGCCAGCAGCTTGGGGCTAGCGGACACCTACAATGAGCAGTTCTTC
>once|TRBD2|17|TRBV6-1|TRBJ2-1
CASSELSSGTQYNEQFF
TGTGCCAGCAGTGAACTGTCTAGCGGGACCCAATACAATGAGCAGTTCTTC
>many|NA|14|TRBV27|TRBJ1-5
CASSLRQGNQPQHF
TGTGCCAGCAGTTTAAGACAGGGCAATCAGCCCCAGCATTTT
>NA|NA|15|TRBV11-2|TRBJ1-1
CASINLDRRNTEAFF
TGTGCCAGCATCAACCTAGACAGACGGAACACTGAAGCTTTCTTT
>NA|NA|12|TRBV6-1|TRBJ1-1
CASRTVNTEAFF
TGTGCCAGTAGGACGGTGAACACTGAAGCTTTCTTT
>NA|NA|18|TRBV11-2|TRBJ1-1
CASSLVGQGGRVNTEAFF
TGTGCCAGCAGCTTAGTGGGCCAGGGTGGACGGGTGAACACTGAAGCTTTCTTT
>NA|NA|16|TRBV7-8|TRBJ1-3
CASSLHRRGVGNTIYF
TGTGCCAGCAGCTTACATAGAAGAGGGGTTGGAAACACCATATATTTT
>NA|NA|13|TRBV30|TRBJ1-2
CAWAWGDGRGYTF
TGTGCCTGGGCTTGGGGGGACGGAAGAGGCTACACCTTC
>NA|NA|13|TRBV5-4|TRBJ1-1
CASSPGMNTEAFF
TGTGCCAGCAGCCCGGGCATGAACACTGAAGCTTTCTTT
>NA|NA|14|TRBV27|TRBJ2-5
CASRVRGEGRTQYF
TGTGCCAGCAGGGTCAGGGGGGAGGGTAGGACCCAGTACTTC
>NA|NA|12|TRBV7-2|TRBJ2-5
CASSLVQETQYF
TGTGCCAGCAGCTTAGTTCAGGAGACCCAGTACTTC
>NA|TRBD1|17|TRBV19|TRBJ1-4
CASSRSSNRGPNEKLFF
TGTGCCAGTAGTAGATCCTCAAACAGGGGACCTAATGAAAAACTGTTTTTT
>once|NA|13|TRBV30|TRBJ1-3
CAWGTGQGNTIYF
TGTGCCTGGGGCACGGGGCAAGGAAACACCATATATTTT
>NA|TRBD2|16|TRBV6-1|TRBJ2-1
CASSEGLAGLYNEQFF
TGTGCCAGCAGTGAGGGGCTAGCGGGACTTTACAATGAGCAGTTCTTC
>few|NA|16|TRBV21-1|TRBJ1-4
CASSKGRARTNEKLFF
TGTGCCAGCAGCAAAGGCAGAGCCCGGACTAATGAAAAACTGTTTTTT
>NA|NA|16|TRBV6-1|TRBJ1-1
CASSVWGKGRNTEAFF
TGTGCCAGCAGTGTGTGGGGGAAAGGTAGGAACACTGAAGCTTTCTTT
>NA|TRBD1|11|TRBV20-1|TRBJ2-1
CSAAGTALPFF
TGCAGTGCAGCCGGGACAGCCCTCCCGTTCTTC
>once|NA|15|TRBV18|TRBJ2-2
CASSPRVKNTGELFF
TGTGCCAGCTCACCACGGGTGAAGAACACCGGGGAGCTGTTTTTT